The source of this T cell receptor (beta chain) is a study of cytomegalovirus exposure and HLA in healthy donors. This CDR3 has 14 amino acids. J gave up 5 bases and V 4 bases, and 5 bases lay outside the gene matches. CDR1 SGHTA and CDR2 FQGTGA come from the germline V gene. The table came from immunoSEQ multiplex PCR; TCRdb's copy has only in-frame clones and leaves some out. Here the sample spans fewer than 250,000 clones, about 87% being singletons. The origin of this receptor is a young man in good health and CMV-seronegative. J is TRBJ2-1 and V is TRBV7-3; TRBD1 aligns across 7 bases. Sequencing was done on a sample of PBMCs. In DNA, the CDR3 is TGTGCCAGCAGCTCCCGGACAGGTGACAATGAGCAGTTCTTC. Protein sequence: CASSSRTGDNEQFF.